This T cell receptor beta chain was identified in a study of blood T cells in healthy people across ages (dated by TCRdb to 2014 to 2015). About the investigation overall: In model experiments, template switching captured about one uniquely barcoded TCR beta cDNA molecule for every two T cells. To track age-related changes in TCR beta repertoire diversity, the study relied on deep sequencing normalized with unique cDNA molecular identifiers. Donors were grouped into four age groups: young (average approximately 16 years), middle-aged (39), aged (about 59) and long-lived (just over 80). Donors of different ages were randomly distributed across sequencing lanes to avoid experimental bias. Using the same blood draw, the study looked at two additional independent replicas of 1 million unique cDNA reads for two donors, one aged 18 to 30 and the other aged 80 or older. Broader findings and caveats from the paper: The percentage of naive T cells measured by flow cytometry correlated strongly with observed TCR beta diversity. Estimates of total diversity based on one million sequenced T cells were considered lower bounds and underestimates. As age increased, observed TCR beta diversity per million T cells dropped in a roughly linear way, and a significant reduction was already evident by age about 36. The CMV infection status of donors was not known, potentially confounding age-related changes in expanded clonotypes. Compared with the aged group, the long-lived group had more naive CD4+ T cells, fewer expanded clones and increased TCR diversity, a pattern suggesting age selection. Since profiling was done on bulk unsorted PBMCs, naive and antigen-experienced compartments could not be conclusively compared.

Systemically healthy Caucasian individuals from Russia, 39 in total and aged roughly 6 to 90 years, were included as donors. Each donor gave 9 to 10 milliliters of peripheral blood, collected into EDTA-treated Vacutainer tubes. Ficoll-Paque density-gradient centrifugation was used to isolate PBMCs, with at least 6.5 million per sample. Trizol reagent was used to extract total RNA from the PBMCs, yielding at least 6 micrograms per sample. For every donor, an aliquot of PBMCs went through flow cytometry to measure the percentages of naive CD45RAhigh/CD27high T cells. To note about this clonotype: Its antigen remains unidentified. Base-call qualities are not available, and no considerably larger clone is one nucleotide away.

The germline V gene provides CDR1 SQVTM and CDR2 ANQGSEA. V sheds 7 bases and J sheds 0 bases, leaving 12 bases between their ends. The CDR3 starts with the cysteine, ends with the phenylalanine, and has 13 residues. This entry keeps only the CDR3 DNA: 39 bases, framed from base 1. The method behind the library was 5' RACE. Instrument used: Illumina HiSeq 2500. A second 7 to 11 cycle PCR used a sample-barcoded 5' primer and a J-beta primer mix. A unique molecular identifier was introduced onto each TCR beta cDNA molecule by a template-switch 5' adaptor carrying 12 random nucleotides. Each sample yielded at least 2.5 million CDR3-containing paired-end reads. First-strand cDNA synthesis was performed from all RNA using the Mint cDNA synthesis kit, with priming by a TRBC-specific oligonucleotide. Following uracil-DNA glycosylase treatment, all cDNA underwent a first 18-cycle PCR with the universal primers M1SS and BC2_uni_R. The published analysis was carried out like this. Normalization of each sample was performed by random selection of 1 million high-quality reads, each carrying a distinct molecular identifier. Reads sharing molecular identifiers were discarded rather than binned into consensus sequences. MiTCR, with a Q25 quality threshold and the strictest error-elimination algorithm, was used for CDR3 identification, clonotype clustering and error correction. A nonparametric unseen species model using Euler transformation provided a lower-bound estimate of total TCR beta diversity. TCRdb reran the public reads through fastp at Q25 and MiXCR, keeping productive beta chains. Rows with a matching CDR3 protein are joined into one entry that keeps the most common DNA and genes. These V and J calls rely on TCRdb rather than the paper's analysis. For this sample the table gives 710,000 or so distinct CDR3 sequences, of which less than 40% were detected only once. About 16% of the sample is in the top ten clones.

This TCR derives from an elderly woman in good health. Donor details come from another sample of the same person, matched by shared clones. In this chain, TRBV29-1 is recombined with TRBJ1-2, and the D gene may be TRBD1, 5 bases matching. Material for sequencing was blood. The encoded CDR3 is CSAGTATNYGYTF. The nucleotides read TGCAGCGCGGGGACGGCTACTAACTATGGCTACACCTTC.